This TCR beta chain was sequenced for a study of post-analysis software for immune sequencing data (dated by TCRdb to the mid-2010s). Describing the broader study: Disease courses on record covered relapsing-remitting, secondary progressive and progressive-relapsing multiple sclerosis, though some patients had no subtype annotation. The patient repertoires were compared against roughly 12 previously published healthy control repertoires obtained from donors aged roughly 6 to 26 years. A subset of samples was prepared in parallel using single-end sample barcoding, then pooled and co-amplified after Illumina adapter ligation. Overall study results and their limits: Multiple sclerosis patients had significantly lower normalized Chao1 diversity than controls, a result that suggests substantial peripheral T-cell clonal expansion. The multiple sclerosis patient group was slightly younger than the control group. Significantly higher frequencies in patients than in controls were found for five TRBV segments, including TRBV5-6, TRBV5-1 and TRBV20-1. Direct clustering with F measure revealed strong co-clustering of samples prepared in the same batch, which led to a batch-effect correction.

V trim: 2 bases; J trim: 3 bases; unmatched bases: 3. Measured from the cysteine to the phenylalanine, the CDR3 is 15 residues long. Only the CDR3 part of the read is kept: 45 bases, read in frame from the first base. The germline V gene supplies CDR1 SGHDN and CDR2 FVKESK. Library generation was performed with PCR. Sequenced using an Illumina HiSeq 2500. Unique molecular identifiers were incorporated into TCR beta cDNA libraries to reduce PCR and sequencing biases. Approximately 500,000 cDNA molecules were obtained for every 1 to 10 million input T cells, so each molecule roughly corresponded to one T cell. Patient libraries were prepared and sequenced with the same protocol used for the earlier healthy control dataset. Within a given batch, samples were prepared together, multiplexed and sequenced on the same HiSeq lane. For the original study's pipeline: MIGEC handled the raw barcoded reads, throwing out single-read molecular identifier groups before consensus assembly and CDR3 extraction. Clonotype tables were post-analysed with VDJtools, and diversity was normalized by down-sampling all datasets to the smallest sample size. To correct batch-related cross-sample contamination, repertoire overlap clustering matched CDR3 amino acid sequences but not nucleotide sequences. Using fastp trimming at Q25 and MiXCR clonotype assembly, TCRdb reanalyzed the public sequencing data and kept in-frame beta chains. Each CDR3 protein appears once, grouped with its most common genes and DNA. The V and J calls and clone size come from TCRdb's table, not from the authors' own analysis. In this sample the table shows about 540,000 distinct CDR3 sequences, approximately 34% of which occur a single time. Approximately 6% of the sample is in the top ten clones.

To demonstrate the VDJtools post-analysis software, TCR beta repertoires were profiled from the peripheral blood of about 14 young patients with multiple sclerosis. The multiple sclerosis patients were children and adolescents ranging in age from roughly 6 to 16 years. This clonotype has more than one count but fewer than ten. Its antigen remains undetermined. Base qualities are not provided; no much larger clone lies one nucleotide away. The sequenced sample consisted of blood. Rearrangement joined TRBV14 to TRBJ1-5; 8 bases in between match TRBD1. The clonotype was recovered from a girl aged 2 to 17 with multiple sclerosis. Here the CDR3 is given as CASSQTGGVNQPQHF. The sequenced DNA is TGTGCCAGCAGCCAAACAGGGGGGGTCAATCAGCCCCAGCATTTT.